The next 16 T cell receptor beta chains were all read from a single sample in a study of T cell changes during pregnancy in multiple sclerosis. TCRdb keeps only in-frame clones here, not all; method: immunoSEQ multiplex PCR. The sample shows tens of thousands of clones, more than 85% of them seen only once. The sequenced sample was CD4+ T cells from peripheral blood mononuclear cells, obtained in the third trimester of pregnancy. The receptors originated from a female donor with multiple sclerosis, enrolled in a pregnancy study.

The rearrangement joins TRBV18 to TRBJ1-2; D gene unclear. V was trimmed by 2 bases and J by 3 bases, leaving 10 bases between them. The germline CDR1 and CDR2 sequences are KGHSH and LQKENI. The CDR3 is 14 residues long. CDR3 residues: CASSPAPDYYGYTF. The CDR3 coding sequence is TGTGCCAGCTCACCAGCCCCAGATTACTATGGCTACACCTTC.

CDR3 region: CASSPDLAGANTGELFF. The CDR3 DNA sequence: TGTGCCAGCAGCCCCGATCTAGCGGGGGCAAACACCGGGGAGCTGTTTTTT. V and J are TRBV11-3 and TRBJ2-2, with 10 bases lining up with TRBD2. With V trimmed by 5 bases and J by 2 bases, 8 bases remained unmatched. The CDR3 contains 17 residues. Germline V gene sequence: CDR1 SGHNT, CDR2 YENEEA.

The chain has TRBV7-7 and TRBJ2-5; maybe TRBD2 (5 bases). The CDR3 sequence is 14 residues long. The germline gives CDR1 SSHAT, CDR2 FNYEAQ (reference sequence). Trimming removed 3 bases from V and 7 bases from J, with 15 bases in between. The CDR3 sequence: CASSFRWSAGTQYF. As DNA, the CDR3 is TGTGCCAGCAGCTTCAGATGGTCCGCGGGGACCCAGTACTTC. Full variable domain (rest looked up from reference TRBV7-7 and TRBJ2-5): GAGVSQSPRYKVTKRGQDVTLRCDPISSHATLYWYQQALGQGPEFLTYFNYEAQPDKSGLPSDRFSAERPEGSISTLTIQRTEQRDSAMYRCASSFRWSAGTQYFGPGTRLLVL.

CDR3: CASSIWGQGSTEAFF. For the CDR3, the DNA is TGTGCCAGTAGTATATGGGGACAGGGAAGCACTGAAGCTTTCTTT. The rearrangement joins TRBV19 to TRBJ1-1; TRBD1 matches 9 bases. The CDR3 contains 15 residues. The V and J ends lost 2 bases and 4 bases, in that order; junction bases with no gene match: 5. The germline CDR1 and CDR2 sequences are LNHDA and SQIVND (reference sequence).

A remark on this clone: One end of the junction varies from germline; a read error may be responsible. CDR3 region: CPSGGSNTEAFF. For the CDR3, the DNA is TGCCCCTCAGGGGGTTCGAACACTGAAGCTTTCTTT. The chain has TRBV27 and TRBJ1-1; TRBD1 matches at 7 bases. Per germline, CDR1 MNHEY and CDR2 SMNVEV (reference sequence). The CDR3 spans 12 residues.

This clone was counted a single time. The genes are TRBV7-9 and TRBJ1-1, with D possibly being TRBD1 (6 bases). Germline V gene sequence: CDR1 SEHNR, CDR2 FQNEAQ (reference sequence). Trimming pared 4 bases from V and 0 bases from J, leaving 9 bases between. The CDR3 is made up of 14 amino acids. The CDR3 region is CASSYGQLNTEAFF. The CDR3 coding sequence is TGTGCCAGCAGCTATGGACAGTTGAACACTGAAGCTTTCTTT.

The genes are TRBV14 and TRBJ1-1; 8 nucleotides align to TRBD1. Trimming removed 4 bases from V and 5 bases from J; junction bases left unmatched: 3. Per the germline V gene, CDR1 is SGHDN and CDR2 is FVKESK. The CDR3 extends over 13 amino acids. The CDR3 reads CASSRTGWTEAFF. The CDR3 DNA follows: TGTGCCAGCAGCCGGACAGGGTGGACTGAAGCTTTCTTT.

The chain recombines TRBV5-6 with TRBJ2-4; D gene uncertain. The V gene lost 0 bases and the J gene lost 3 bases, with 7 bases spanning the gap. The germline gives CDR1 SGHDT, CDR2 YYEEEE. The CDR3 runs to 14 residues. The CDR3 spells CASSLALGKNIQYF. The DNA for the CDR3 is TGTGCCAGCAGCTTGGCTCTCGGCAAAAACATTCAGTACTTC.

This chain joins TRBV30 and TRBJ1-2; the D is unclear. V was cut by 2 bases and J by 8 bases, with 12 bases left in between. This CDR3 has 12 amino acids. Germline V gene data show CDR1 as GTSNPN and CDR2 as SVGIG (reference sequence). Here the CDR3 reads CAWSFLLGGYTF. The CDR3 DNA reads as TGTGCCTGGAGTTTCCTCTTGGGCGGCTACACCTTC. Combining the CDR3 with reference TRBV30 and TRBJ1-2 gives the whole variable domain SQTIHQWPATLVQPVGSPLSLECTVEGTSNPNLYWYRQAAGRGLQLLFYSVGIGQISSEVPQNLSASRPQDRQFILSSKKLLLSDSGFYLCAWSFLLGGYTFGSGTRLTVV.

This clone showed up just once. V gene TRBV7-9 combines with J gene TRBJ2-1, with 11 bases identical to TRBD2. Unmatched junction bases numbered 5, after V lost 3 bases and J lost 4 bases. Germline V gene lookup returns CDR1 SEHNR and CDR2 FQNEAQ (reference sequence). The CDR3 sequence is 16 residues long. The CDR3 DNA is TGTGCCAGCAGCTTTGCACTAGCGGGGGTGTACAATGAGCAGTTCTTC. Protein: CASSFALAGVYNEQFF.

J is TRBJ2-7 and V is TRBV7-7, with 9 bases fitting TRBD1. The V segment lost 5 bases and the J segment 6 bases; nucleotides outside the gene matches: 11. The germline gives CDR1 SSHAT, CDR2 FNYEAQ (reference sequence). The CDR3 totals 15 residues. The CDR3 here is CASSKGGTGRSEQYF. DNA of the CDR3: TGTGCCAGCAGCAAGGGCGGGACAGGGAGATCCGAGCAGTACTTC.

The chain recombines TRBV6-5 with TRBJ2-7; D may be TRBD2 (6 bases). V dropped 5 bases and J dropped 2 bases, with 16 bases sitting between them. This CDR3 has 15 residues. Germline V gives CDR1 MNHEY, CDR2 SVGAGI. The CDR3 loop is CASSQPGLHTYEQYF. The CDR3 nucleotides are TGTGCCAGCAGTCAACCGGGACTTCACACCTACGAGCAGTACTTC.

The rearrangement joins TRBV19 to TRBJ2-5; TRBD2 might be the D (5 bases). Trimming cost V 3 bases and J 5 bases, with 13 bases left between them. Germline V gene lookup returns CDR1 LNHDA and CDR2 SQIVND (reference sequence). This CDR3 has 14 residues. The DNA for the CDR3 is TGTGCCAGTAGTATTGAGTATCCGGGGGAGACCCAGTACTTC. It is translated as CASSIEYPGETQYF.

The chain uses TRBV6-1 and TRBJ2-7; perhaps TRBD2 as D (6 bases). V gave up 4 bases and J gave up 3 bases, with 22 bases separating them. The CDR3 contains 17 residues. The germline CDR1 and CDR2 sequences are MNHNS and SASEGT. This chain's CDR3 is CASSGSARGGSLYEQYF. CDR3 coding DNA: TGTGCCAGCAGTGGATCCGCTCGGGGAGGATCGCTCTACGAGCAGTACTTC.

This chain links TRBV12-5 with TRBJ1-2, with 11 bases lining up with TRBD1. CDR1 LGHNT and CDR2 FRNRAP come from the germline V gene. V lost 3 bases, J lost 12 bases, and 15 bases stayed unmatched. This CDR3 has 16 amino acids. The CDR3 region is CASGLRTGGDARFHTF. The DNA of the CDR3 is TGTGCTAGTGGTTTACGGACAGGGGGCGACGCTAGGTTCCACACCTTC.

The CDR3 reads CAWSVVRGYQFSYEQYF. The CDR3 nucleotides read TGTGCCTGGAGTGTGGTCAGGGGCTACCAATTCTCCTACGAGCAGTACTTC. The chain uses TRBV30 and TRBJ2-7; D perhaps matches TRBD1 (6 bases). Trimming shortened V by 0 bases and J by 0 bases, and 18 bases separated the two germline ends. Germline loops: CDR1 GTSNPN, CDR2 SVGIG (reference sequence). CDR3 length: 17 amino acids.